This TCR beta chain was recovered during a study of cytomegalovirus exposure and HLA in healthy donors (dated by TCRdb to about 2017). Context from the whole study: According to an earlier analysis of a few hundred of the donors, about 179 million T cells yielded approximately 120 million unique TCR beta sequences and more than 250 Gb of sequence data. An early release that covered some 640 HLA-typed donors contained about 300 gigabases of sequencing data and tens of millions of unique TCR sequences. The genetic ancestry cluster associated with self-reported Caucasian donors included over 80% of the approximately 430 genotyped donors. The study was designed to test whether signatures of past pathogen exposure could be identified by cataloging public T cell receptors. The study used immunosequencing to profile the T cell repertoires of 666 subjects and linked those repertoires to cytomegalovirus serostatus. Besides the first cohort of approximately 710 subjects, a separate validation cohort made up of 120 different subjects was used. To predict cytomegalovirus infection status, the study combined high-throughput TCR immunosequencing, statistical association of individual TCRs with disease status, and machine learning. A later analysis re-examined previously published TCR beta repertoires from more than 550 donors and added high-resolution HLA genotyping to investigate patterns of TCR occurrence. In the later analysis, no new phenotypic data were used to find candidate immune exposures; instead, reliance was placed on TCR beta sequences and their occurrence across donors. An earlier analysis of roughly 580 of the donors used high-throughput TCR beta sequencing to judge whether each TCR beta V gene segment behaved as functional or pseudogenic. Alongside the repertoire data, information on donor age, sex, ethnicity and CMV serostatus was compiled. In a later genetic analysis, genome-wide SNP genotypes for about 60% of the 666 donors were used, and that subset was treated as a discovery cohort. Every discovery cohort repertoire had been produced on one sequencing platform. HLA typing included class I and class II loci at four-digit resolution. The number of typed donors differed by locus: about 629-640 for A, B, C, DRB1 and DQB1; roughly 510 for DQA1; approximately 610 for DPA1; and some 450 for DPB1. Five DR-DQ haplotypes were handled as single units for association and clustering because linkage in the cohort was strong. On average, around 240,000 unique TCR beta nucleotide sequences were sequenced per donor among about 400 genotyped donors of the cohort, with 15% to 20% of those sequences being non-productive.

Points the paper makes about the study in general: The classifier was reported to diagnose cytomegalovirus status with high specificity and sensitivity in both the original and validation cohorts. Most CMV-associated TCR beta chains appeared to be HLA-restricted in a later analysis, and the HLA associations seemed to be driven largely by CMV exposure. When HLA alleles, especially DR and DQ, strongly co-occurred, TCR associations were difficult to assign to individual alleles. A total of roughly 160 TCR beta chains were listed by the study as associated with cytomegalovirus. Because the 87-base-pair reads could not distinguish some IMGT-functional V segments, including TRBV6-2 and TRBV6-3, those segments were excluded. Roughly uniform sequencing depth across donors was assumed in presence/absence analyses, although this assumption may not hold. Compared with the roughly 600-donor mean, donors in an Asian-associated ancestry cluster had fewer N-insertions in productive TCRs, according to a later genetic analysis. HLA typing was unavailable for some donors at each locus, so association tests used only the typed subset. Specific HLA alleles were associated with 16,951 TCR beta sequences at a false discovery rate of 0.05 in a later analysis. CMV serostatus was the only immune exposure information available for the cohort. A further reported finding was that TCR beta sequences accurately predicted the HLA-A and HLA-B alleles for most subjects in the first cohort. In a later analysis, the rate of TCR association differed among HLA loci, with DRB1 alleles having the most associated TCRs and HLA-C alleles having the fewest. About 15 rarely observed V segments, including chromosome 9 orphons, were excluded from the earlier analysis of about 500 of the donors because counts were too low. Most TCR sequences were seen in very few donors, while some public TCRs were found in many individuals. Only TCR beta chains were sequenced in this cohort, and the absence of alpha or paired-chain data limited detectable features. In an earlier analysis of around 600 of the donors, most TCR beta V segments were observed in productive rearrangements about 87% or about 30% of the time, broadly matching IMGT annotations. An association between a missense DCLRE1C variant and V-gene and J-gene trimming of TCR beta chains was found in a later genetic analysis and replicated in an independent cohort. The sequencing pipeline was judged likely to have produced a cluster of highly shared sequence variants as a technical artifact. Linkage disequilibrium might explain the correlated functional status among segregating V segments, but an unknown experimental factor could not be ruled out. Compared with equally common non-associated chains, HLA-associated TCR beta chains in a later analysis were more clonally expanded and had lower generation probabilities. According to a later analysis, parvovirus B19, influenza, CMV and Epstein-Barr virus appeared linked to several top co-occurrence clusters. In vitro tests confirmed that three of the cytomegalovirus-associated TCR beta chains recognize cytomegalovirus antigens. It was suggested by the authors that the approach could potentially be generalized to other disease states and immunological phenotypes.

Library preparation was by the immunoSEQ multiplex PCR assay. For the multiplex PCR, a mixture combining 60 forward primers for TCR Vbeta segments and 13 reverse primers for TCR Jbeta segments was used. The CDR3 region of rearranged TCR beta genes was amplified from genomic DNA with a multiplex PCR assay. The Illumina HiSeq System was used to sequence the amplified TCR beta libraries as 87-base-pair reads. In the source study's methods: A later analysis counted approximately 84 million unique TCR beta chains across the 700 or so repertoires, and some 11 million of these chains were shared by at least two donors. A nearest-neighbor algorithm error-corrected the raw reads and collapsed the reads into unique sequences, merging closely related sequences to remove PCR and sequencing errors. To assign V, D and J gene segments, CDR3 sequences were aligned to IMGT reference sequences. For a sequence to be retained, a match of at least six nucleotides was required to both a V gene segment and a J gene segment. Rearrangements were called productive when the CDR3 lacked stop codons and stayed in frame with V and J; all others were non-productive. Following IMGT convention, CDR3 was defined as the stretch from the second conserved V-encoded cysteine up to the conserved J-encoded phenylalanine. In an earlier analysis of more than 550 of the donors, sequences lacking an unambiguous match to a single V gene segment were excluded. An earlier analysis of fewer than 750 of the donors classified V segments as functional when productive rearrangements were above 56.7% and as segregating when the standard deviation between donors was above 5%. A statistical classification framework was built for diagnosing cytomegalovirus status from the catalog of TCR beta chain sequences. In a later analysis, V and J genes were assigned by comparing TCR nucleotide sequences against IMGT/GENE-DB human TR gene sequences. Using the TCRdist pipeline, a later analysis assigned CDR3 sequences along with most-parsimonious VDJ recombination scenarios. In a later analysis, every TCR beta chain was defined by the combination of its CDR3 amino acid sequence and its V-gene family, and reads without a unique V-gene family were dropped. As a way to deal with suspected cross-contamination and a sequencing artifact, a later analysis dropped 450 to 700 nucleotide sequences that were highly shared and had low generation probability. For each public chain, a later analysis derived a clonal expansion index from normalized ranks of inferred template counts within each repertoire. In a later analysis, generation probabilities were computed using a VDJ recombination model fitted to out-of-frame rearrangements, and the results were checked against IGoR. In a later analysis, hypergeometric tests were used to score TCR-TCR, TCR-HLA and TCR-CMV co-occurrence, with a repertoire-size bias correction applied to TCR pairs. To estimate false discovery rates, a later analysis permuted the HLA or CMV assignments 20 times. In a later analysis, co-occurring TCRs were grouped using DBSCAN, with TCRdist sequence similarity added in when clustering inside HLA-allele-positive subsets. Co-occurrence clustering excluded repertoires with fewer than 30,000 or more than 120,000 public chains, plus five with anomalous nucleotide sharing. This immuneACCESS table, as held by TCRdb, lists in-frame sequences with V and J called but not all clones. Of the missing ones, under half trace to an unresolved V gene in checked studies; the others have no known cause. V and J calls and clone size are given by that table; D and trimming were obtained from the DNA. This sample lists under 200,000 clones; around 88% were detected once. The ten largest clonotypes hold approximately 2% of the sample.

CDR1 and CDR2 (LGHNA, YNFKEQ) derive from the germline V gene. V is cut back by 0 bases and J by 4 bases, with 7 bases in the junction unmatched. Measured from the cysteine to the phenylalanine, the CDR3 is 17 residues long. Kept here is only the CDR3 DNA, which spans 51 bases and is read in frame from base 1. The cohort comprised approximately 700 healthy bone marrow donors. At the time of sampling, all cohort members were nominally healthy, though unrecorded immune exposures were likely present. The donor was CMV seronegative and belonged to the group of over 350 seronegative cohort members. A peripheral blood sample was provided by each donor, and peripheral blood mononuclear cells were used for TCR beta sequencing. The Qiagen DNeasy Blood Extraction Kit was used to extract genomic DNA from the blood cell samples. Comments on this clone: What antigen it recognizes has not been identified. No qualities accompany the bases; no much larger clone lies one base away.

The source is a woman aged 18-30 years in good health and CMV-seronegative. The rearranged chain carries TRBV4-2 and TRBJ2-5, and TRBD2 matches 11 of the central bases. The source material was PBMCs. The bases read TGTGCCAGCAGCCAAGATACCACTAGCGGGAGAGGAGAGACCCAGTACTTC. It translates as CASSQDTTSGRGETQYF.